The 10 T cell receptor beta chains presented below share a single source sample, sequenced in a study of T cells in Graves' hyperthyroidism and ophthalmopathy (dated by TCRdb to about 2019). The receptor library was made with multiplex PCR. These reads were obtained on an Illumina HiSeq 2000. The TCR beta CDR3 regions were amplified from the RNA transcripts. For the first round of RT-PCR on the TCR CDR3, the HTBI primer set was used together with the Qiagen OneStep RT-PCR kit. The public reads were reprocessed in TCRdb via fastp at Q25 and MiXCR, keeping in-frame beta chains. Every distinct CDR3 protein forms one entry, paired with its most common genes and DNA. Across this sample there are 90,000 to 120,000 distinct CDR3 sequences, with approximately 15% seen only once. The leading ten clones occupy 42% of the sample. The sequenced sample consisted of blood. These receptors were obtained from a woman in her forties or fifties with Graves' hyperthyroidism.

This clonotype was found many times. CDR3 sequence (DNA): TGTGCCTGGAGTCCACCGGGCAGGGCGGGTGCGCACCGGCCAGATACGCAGTATTTT. Translation: CAWSPPGRAGAHRPDTQYF. The chain combines TRBV30 with TRBJ2-3, with D perhaps TRBD1 or TRBD2 (5 bases each). The CDR3 covers 19 residues. Trimming left V 2 bases short and J 4 bases short, with 28 bases between. Per germline, CDR1 GTSNPN and CDR2 SVGIG (reference sequence).

Many counts were recorded for this clonotype. This rearrangement joins TRBV20-1 to TRBJ2-7, with D uncertain. Trimming removed 0 bases from V and 4 bases from J, with 13 bases in between. This CDR3 has 14 residues. Germline V lookup: CDR1 DFQATT, CDR2 SNEGSKA (reference sequence). The CDR3 loop is CSARDRAPKYEQYF. In DNA, the CDR3 is TGCAGTGCTAGAGACCGGGCGCCGAAGTACGAGCAGTACTTC.

This clonotype was detected many times. The chain carries TRBV27 and TRBJ1-2; no clear D gene. The CDR3 sequence is 13 residues long. The V gene's germline CDR1 is MNHEY and CDR2 SMNVEV (reference sequence). V was shortened by 4 bases and J by 4 bases, with 10 bases between the two germline ends. CDR3 in DNA: TGTGCCAGCAGTTCCGCGGACCGCTATGGCTACACCTTC. Translation: CASSSADRYGYTF.

J is TRBJ2-7 and V is TRBV20-1, with 7 bases fitting TRBD1. V lost 4 bases, J lost 4 bases, and 10 bases stayed unmatched. From germline, CDR1 is DFQATT and CDR2 SNEGSKA (reference sequence). The CDR3 spans 14 residues. CDR3 sequence: CSAKIPGQTYEQYF. The DNA for the CDR3 is TGCAGTGCTAAGATACCGGGACAGACTTACGAGCAGTACTTC.

This clonotype appeared many times. The chain recombines TRBV7-2 with TRBJ2-1; unclear D gene. V lost 1 base and J 1 base, leaving 8 bases between the germline ends. Looked up from germline, CDR1 is SGHTA and CDR2 is FQGNSA. The CDR3 is 15 amino acids. CDR3 protein: CASSLDRGSYNEQFF. For the CDR3, the DNA is TGTGCCAGCAGCTTAGACCGCGGTTCCTACAATGAGCAGTTCTTC.

This clonotype was found once. The rearrangement links TRBV3-1 to TRBJ2-5, with 7 bases identical to TRBD1. The CDR3 extends over 14 amino acids. In germline, CDR1 is LGHDT, CDR2 YNNKEL (reference sequence). J gave up 4 bases and V 6 bases, and 8 bases lay outside the gene matches. The CDR3 coding sequence is TGTGCCAGCAGTCCGACAGGGAATGGAGAGACCCAGTACTTC. It encodes CASSPTGNGETQYF.

Many counts were recorded for this clonotype. The V and J genes are TRBV28 and TRBJ2-7; no definite D call. The CDR3 runs 12 residues. V lost 2 bases to trimming and J lost 6 bases, with 8 bases between them. In germline, CDR1 is MDHEN, CDR2 SYDVKM. CDR3 loop: CASSLRWAEQYF. The CDR3 DNA reads as TGTGCCAGCAGTTTACGCTGGGCCGAGCAGTACTTC. Combining the CDR3 with reference TRBV28 and TRBJ2-7 gives the whole variable domain DVKVTQSSRYLVKRTGEKVFLECVQDMDHENMFWYRQDPGLGLRLIYFSYDVKMKEKGDIPEGYSVSREKKERFSLILESASTNQTSMYLCASSLRWAEQYFGPGTRLTVT.

This clonotype was counted ten times or more. The V call is TRBV20-1, the J call TRBJ1-1; 9 nucleotides match TRBD1. Germline CDR1 is DFQATT and CDR2 is SNEGSKA (reference sequence). V was clipped by 0 bases and J by 4 bases; unmatched bases: 9. This CDR3 has 16 amino acids. The DNA for the CDR3 is TGCAGTGCTAGAGATGGCGGACAGGGGTTCGCCACTGAAGCTTTCTTT. Translation: CSARDGGQGFATEAFF.

The chain couples TRBV2 to TRBJ2-1; 9 bases align to TRBD2. The trim removed 5 bases at V and 5 bases at J, leaving 31 bases unmatched. CDR1 and CDR2 (germline): SNHLY, FYNNEI. The length of the CDR3 is 23 residues. The CDR3 loop is CASSTPGPSIAGAPIFRDNEQFF. DNA of the CDR3: TGTGCCAGCAGTACCCCGGGACCGAGTATAGCGGGAGCGCCAATTTTCAGGGACAATGAGCAGTTCTTC. The variable domain in full, completed from reference TRBV2 and TRBJ2-1, reads EPEVTQTPSHQVTQMGQEVILRCVPISNHLYFYWYRQILGQKVEFLVSFYNNEISEKSEIFDDQFSVERPDGSNFTLKIRSTKLEDSAMYFCASSTPGPSIAGAPIFRDNEQFFGPGTRLTVL.

This clonotype was counted ten times or more. The chain carries TRBV30 and TRBJ2-7; no definite D call. Germline V gene lookup returns CDR1 GTSNPN and CDR2 SVGIG (reference sequence). The ends were cut back, 1 base at V and 0 bases at J, with 10 bases in the middle. The CDR3 spans 14 residues. DNA for the CDR3: TGTGCCTGGAGTGAACCGACGAGCTCCTACGAGCAGTACTTC. It is translated as CAWSEPTSSYEQYF.